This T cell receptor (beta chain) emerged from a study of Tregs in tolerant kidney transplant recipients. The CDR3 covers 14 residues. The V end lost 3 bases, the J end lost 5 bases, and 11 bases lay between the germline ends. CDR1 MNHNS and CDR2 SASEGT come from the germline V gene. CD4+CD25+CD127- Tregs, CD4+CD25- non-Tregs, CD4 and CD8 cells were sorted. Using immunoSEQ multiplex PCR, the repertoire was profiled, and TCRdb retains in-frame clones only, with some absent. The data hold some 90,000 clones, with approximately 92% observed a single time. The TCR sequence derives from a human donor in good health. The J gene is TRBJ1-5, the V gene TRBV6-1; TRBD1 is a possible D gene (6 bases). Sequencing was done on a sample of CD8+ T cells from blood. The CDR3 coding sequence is TGTGCCAGCAGTGATTCAGGGGTCCATCAGCCCCAGCATTTT. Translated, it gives CASSDSGVHQPQHF.